This T cell receptor beta chain was identified during a study of T cell responses to AZD1222 COVID-19 vaccine. Study results and limitations: Only 5 to 7 AZD1222 recipients were seropositive at baseline. In the spike-specific TCR repertoire, nearly half reportedly target unmutated variant regions.

Data came from immunoSEQ multiplex PCR; TCRdb stores just in-frame clones and leaves some out. The data contain roughly 110,000 clones, about nine tenths of them seen just once; the ten biggest clones take up approximately 4.9%. On this clone: Its cognate antigen is unknown.

The CDR3 has 14 residues. V lost 5 bases and J lost 1; bases outside the gene matches: 5. Looked up from germline, CDR1 is LGHNA and CDR2 is YNFKEQ. The sequencing here drew on peripheral blood, taken on day 0 of AZD1222 vaccination. The rearrangement links TRBV4-2 to TRBJ2-7, with 7 bases that match TRBD1. The TCR originated in an adult in good health. CDR3 region: CASSNKQGSYEQYF. The CDR3 DNA sequence: TGTGCCAGCAGCAACAAACAGGGGTCCTACGAGCAGTACTTC.